These 15 T cell receptor beta chains originate from one sample sequenced in a study of regulatory dendritic cells for organ transplantation. What these receptors recognize is not known. Sorted T cells were CFSE-labeled and cultured roughly five days with allogeneic regulatory or mature dendritic cells at 1:10. The method was immunoSEQ multiplex PCR; TCRdb's version includes in-frame clones alone and lacks a portion of them. The profile shows about 20,000 clones, approximately 79% of them singletons. The material sequenced was memory CD4+ T cells from blood cultured with regulatory dendritic cells. Subset in this sample: CD45RO+ memory T cells. The receptors were gathered from a human donor in good health.

The rearrangement links TRBV10-3 to TRBJ2-7; a possible D gene is TRBD1 (5 bases). The CDR3 is 13 amino acids. With 4 bases removed from V and 5 bases from J, the gap between germline ends came to 12 bases. From germline, CDR1 is ENHRY and CDR2 SYGVKD. The CDR3 spells CAISAQGADEQYF. The CDR3 nucleotides are TGTGCCATCAGTGCCCAGGGTGCCGACGAGCAGTACTTC.

The gene calls are TRBV6-6 and TRBJ2-7, with 10 bases lining up with TRBD1. The CDR3 has 14 amino acids. The germline gives CDR1 MNHNY, CDR2 SVGAGI (reference sequence). Trimming took 8 bases from V and 2 from J; bases not matched to a gene: 6. CDR3 coding DNA: TGTGCCAGCTCCGACGGACAGGGGGCCTACGAGCAGTACTTC. This translates into CASSDGQGAYEQYF.

The chain couples TRBV11-2 to TRBJ2-3, with 7 bases lining up with TRBD2. V shed 2 bases, J shed 4 bases, and the junction held 3 bases outside the gene matches. CDR3 length: 14 residues. From germline, CDR1 is SGHAT and CDR2 FQNNGV. The CDR3: CASSLQRGADTQYF. Here the CDR3 DNA reads TGTGCCAGCAGCTTACAACGGGGGGCAGATACGCAGTATTTT.

This chain connects TRBV6-1 to TRBJ2-5; the D call may be TRBD1 or TRBD2 (6 bases each). The germline CDR1 and CDR2 sequences are MNHNS and SASEGT. The CDR3 totals 15 residues. Trimming pared 0 bases from V and 5 bases from J, leaving 13 bases between. The CDR3 is CASSEAGGPGETQYF. The DNA for the CDR3 is TGTGCCAGCAGTGAAGCGGGGGGCCCTGGGGAGACCCAGTACTTC.

This chain joins TRBV18 and TRBJ1-6; the D is unclear. V shed 4 bases and J shed 8 bases, with 12 bases lying between them. Germline CDR1 reads KGHSH; CDR2 reads LQKENI. The CDR3 runs 14 residues. The CDR3 coding sequence is TGTGCCAGCTCACAAGGTAACGGTCATTCACCCCTCCACTTT. Encoded protein: CASSQGNGHSPLHF.

A single count supports this clone. The rearrangement joins TRBV7-2 to TRBJ2-5; D is possibly TRBD1 or TRBD2 (5 bases each). V was cut by 0 bases and J by 2 bases, with 7 bases left in between. Germline CDR1 is SGHTA and CDR2 is FQGNSA. This CDR3 has 14 amino acids. CDR3 nucleotide sequence: TGTGCCAGCAGCTTAGCGGGACGACAAGAGACCCAGTACTTC. This translates into CASSLAGRQETQYF.

The chain joins TRBV11-2 to TRBJ2-1; 7 bases align to TRBD2. This CDR3 has 14 amino acids. V lost 8 bases to trimming and J lost 4 bases; unmatched junction nucleotides: 8. In germline, CDR1 is SGHAT, CDR2 FQNNGV. The CDR3 nucleotides read TGTGCCAGCGGACTGAGCGGGACTTACAATGAGCAGTTCTTC. Residues: CASGLSGTYNEQFF.

The CDR3 DNA reads TGCGCCAGCAGCTTTTCGCGTGGAGGTTCCGGCGAGCAGTACTTC. Protein sequence: CASSFSRGGSGEQYF. This chain links TRBV5-1 with TRBJ2-7, with D perhaps TRBD2 (5 bases). V dropped 2 bases and J dropped 6 bases, with 18 bases sitting between them. The CDR3 is 15 amino acids. CDR1 and CDR2 (germline): SGHRS, YFSETQ.

The V call is TRBV27, the J call TRBJ1-1; D ambiguous. The germline V and J ends were trimmed by 2 bases and 2 bases, with 9 bases remaining between them. Germline values: CDR1 MNHEY, CDR2 SMNVEV (reference sequence). The CDR3 has 14 amino acids. This CDR3 reads CASSLLLPNTEAFF. DNA for the CDR3: TGTGCCAGCAGTTTACTTTTACCAAACACTGAAGCTTTCTTT.

This chain joins TRBV4-3 and TRBJ2-2; TRBD1 is a possible D gene (6 bases). Germline CDR1 is LGHNA and CDR2 is YSLEER. The CDR3 contains 15 residues. V was clipped by 1 base and J by 4 bases, with 10 bases between them. Here the CDR3 reads CASSQGDTSTGELFF. The CDR3 coding sequence is TGCGCCAGCAGCCAAGGGGACACCTCCACCGGGGAGCTGTTTTTT.

This clone has only one observation. The V gene is TRBV7-2, the J gene TRBJ2-5; D may correspond to TRBD1 or TRBD2 (6 bases each). Between the trimmed V and J ends, which lost 0 bases and 5 bases, there was a span of 13 bases. Germline assignment: CDR1 SGHTA and CDR2 FQGNSA. The CDR3 spans 15 residues. The CDR3 nucleotides are TGTGCCAGCAGCTTAGCTCGGCAGGGGAGGGAGACCCAGTACTTC. Its protein is CASSLARQGRETQYF.

The chain couples TRBV6-6 to TRBJ2-2; 7 bases match TRBD2. Germline CDR1 and CDR2: MNHNY and SVGAGI (reference sequence). The CDR3 is 14 amino acids. V dropped 2 bases and J dropped 7; count of bases not matched to a gene: 4. CDR3 in amino acids: CASSYGRGIGELFF. The DNA of the CDR3 is TGTGCCAGCAGTTACGGGAGGGGAATCGGGGAGCTGTTTTTT.

V and J are TRBV4-2 and TRBJ1-2, with D perhaps TRBD1 (6 bases). The CDR3 loop spans 15 amino acids. Looked up from germline, CDR1 is LGHNA and CDR2 is YNFKEQ. V lost 0 bases to trimming and J lost 0 bases, with 8 bases between them. The CDR3 nucleotides read TGTGCCAGCAGCCAAGATACAGGGCCTAACTATGGCTACACCTTC. This gives the protein CASSQDTGPNYGYTF.

This chain links TRBV2 with TRBJ1-1, with TRBD1 matching over 8 bases. Germline lookup yields CDR1 SNHLY and CDR2 FYNNEI. This CDR3 contains 13 residues. The CDR3 reads CVSRQGRDTEAFF. Written as DNA, the CDR3 is TGTGTCTCAAGACAGGGGAGGGACACTGAAGCTTTCTTT.

This clone was seen only a few times. This rearrangement joins TRBV7-8 to TRBJ2-2; possible D gene TRBD1, 5 bases. Trimming stripped 8 bases from V and 6 bases from J, with 10 bases between. CDR1 is SGHVS and CDR2 is FQNEAQ in the germline V gene. The CDR3 runs to 12 residues. The CDR3 DNA reads as TGTGCCAGCTCCATAGGGGCCGGGGAGCTGTTTTTT. It codes for CASSIGAGELFF.